This entry lists 3 T cell receptor beta chains sequenced from one sample in a study of cytotoxic CD8 clonotypes in ibrutinib-treated CLL. Assay: immunoSEQ multiplex PCR; the TCRdb copy retains only in-frame clones and omits some. The sample comprises approximately 190,000 clones, just under 80% of which are singletons, and about an eighth rests with the top ten. This specimen consisted of PBMCs, obtained after 12 months of ibrutinib treatment. These receptors were obtained from a human donor with chronic lymphocytic leukemia.

This clone was counted a few times. The gene calls are TRBV9 and TRBJ2-2; D is possibly TRBD2 (5 bases). The V end lost 5 bases, the J end lost 1 base, and 9 bases lay between the germline ends. The CDR3 sequence is 14 residues long. From germline, CDR1 is SGDLS and CDR2 YYNGEE. As DNA, the CDR3 is TGTGCCAGCAGGGGGAGACAGAACACCGGGGAGCTGTTTTTT. This codes for CASRGRQNTGELFF.

This clone appeared a single time. The CDR3 spells CASSLGGSEAFF. The CDR3 region has the DNA TGTGCCAGCAGTTTGGGGGGCTCTGAAGCTTTCTTT. V and J are TRBV28 and TRBJ1-1, with D perhaps TRBD1 (6 bases). CDR3 length: 12 amino acids. The V and J ends lost 3 bases and 6 bases respectively, with 8 bases between them. Germline CDR1 reads MDHEN; CDR2 reads SYDVKM.

This chain joins TRBV13 and TRBJ2-7; D gene ambiguous. CDR1 PRHDT and CDR2 FYEKMQ come from the germline V gene (reference sequence). V shed 4 bases and J shed 3 bases, with 1 base lying between them. The CDR3 is 10 residues long. For the CDR3, the DNA is TGTGCCAGCAGCTACTACGAGCAGTACTTC. This translates into CASSYYEQYF.